This T cell receptor beta chain was sequenced in a study of human T cells and chemical hapten exposure. Overall study findings and caveats: Relative to control repertoires, expanded TCRs gave rise to significantly more large CDR3 similarity clusters. TCRs at a frequency above 1 in 1000 stayed unchanged with DPC sensitization.

As to this clonotype: What it binds is not known.

One entry per CDR3 protein, called by TCRdb with MiXCR from the RACE reads. The table records about 300,000 distinct CDR3 sequences, approximately 5% of them present only once. As for time point: pre-sensitization, week 0. The treatment is: therapeutic diphenylcyclopropenone sensitization with weekly scalp DPC. The TCR originated in a woman younger than 35 with alopecia areata. Some clones in this sample may be carry-over from other donors' samples. The sample here was whole blood, taken in connection with sensitization to the hapten diphenylcyclopropenone (DPC).

CDR3 bases: TGTGCCAGCACTAGTCCCGGGACAGGGAAGAACACTGAAGCTTTCTTT. Protein product: CASTSPGTGKNTEAFF. The chain recombines TRBV6-6 with TRBJ1-1, with 9 positions matching TRBD1. The CDR3 runs 16 residues. Germline V CDR1 and CDR2: MNHNY, SVGAGI (reference sequence). V was clipped by 7 bases and J by 1 base; unmatched bases: 10.